Given below is one T cell receptor (beta chain) in context. These data come from a study of blood T cell repertoires in COVID-19. As for the study in general: The samples span acute and convalescent COVID-19 from the United States, Italy and Spain. T cells, B-cell-depleted T cells, or PBMCs supplied cDNA or gDNA.

Source study methods: Counts of nucleated cells, estimated from reference gene primer amplification, were obtained. Generated by immunoSEQ multiplex PCR, the TCRdb table keeps only in-frame clones and is missing some. V and J calls and clone size are those listed in that table; D and trimming were worked out from the DNA. In the table there are roughly 100,000 clones, approximately 87% of which are singletons. Sequencing was done on a sample of peripheral blood. This sequence was found in a human donor in a cohort sampled during active COVID-19.

CDR3 sequence (DNA): TGTGCCAGCAAGTGGAGCGAGACCCAGTACTTC. It specifies CASKWSETQYF. The V gene is TRBV2, the J gene TRBJ2-5, with D hard to call. The germline V gene encodes CDR1 SNHLY and CDR2 FYNNEI. The CDR3 loop spans 11 amino acids. V was pared by 7 bases and J by 5 bases, with 8 bases between.